Each of the 10 T cell receptor beta chains below was sequenced from the same sample in a study of blood T cell repertoires in COVID-19. TCRdb's table, derived via immunoSEQ multiplex PCR, lists solely in-frame clones and lacks some. The table shows around 25,000 clones, with approximately 80% occurring only once. The sequenced sample consisted of peripheral blood. These receptors were obtained from a man in his 70s with active COVID-19.

CDR3 DNA: TGTGCCAGCAGTTTCGGGTCCGAGCAGTACTTC. This encodes CASSFGSEQYF. V gene TRBV28 combines with J gene TRBJ2-7, with D hard to call. Germline V CDR1 and CDR2: MDHEN, SYDVKM. The CDR3 is 11 amino acids. Trimming took off 3 bases at V and 6 bases at J, with 6 bases between the two ends. The variable domain in full, with the rest retrieved from reference TRBV28 and TRBJ2-7, is DVKVTQSSRYLVKRTGEKVFLECVQDMDHENMFWYRQDPGLGLRLIYFSYDVKMKEKGDIPEGYSVSREKKERFSLILESASTNQTSMYLCASSFGSEQYFGPGTRLTVT.

The chain recombines TRBV28 with TRBJ2-7; 10 bases map to TRBD2. Germline V gives CDR1 MDHEN, CDR2 SYDVKM. This CDR3 comprises 17 residues. V lost 0 bases and J lost 4; bases outside the gene matches: 9. CDR3 sequence: CASSLWRDGSGRYEQYF. Here the CDR3 DNA reads TGTGCCAGCAGTTTATGGCGGGATGGTAGCGGGAGGTACGAGCAGTACTTC.

The V and J genes are TRBV4-1 and TRBJ2-3, with 9 bases aligning to TRBD2. Germline trimming cut 1 base from V and 4 bases from J; bases unmatched to any gene: 6. CDR3 length equals 16 residues. From germline, CDR1 is MGHRA and CDR2 YSYEKL. CDR3 bases: TGCGCCAGCAGCCAAGTACCAGCGGGAGGATCAGATACGCAGTATTTT. This translates into CASSQVPAGGSDTQYF.

The rearrangement uses TRBV10-1 and TRBJ2-3, with 7 nucleotides matching TRBD1. This CDR3 spans 16 amino acids. Germline CDR1 is WNHNN and CDR2 is SYGVQD (reference sequence). V shed 5 bases and J 1 base; nucleotides not matched to a gene: 9. The CDR3 DNA reads TGCGCCAGCAGTCGACGACAGGGCGAGGGCACAGATACGCAGTATTTT. Protein sequence: CASSRRQGEGTDTQYF.

The V and J genes are TRBV2 and TRBJ1-1, with 7 bases identical to TRBD1. The length of the CDR3 is 16 residues. The V and J ends lost 6 bases and 1 base, in that order; junction bases with no gene match: 11. CDR1 and CDR2 (germline): SNHLY, FYNNEI. CDR3 in amino acids: CASSPKNRGGNTEAFF. The CDR3 DNA reads TGTGCCAGCAGCCCTAAAAACAGGGGAGGGAACACTGAAGCTTTCTTT.

The chain is built from TRBV5-1 and TRBJ2-3; no clear D. Germline V gives CDR1 SGHRS, CDR2 YFSETQ. The ends were cut back, 5 bases at V and 9 bases at J, with 19 bases in the middle. The CDR3 extends over 14 amino acids. CDR3 amino acids: CASRSQTRDGTQYF. The CDR3 region has the DNA TGCGCCAGCAGATCACAGACCCGAGATGGCACGCAGTATTTT.

The chain has TRBV21-1 and TRBJ1-1. TRBV21-1 is assigned pseudogene status. This CDR3 spans 17 amino acids. The CDR3 DNA is TGTGCCAGCAGCCGCGGTATTTTAGCGGACGGAAACACTGAAGCTTTCTTT. This gives the protein CASSRGILADGNTEAFF.

This clone was detected many times. The chain carries TRBV27 and TRBJ1-6; 7 positions match TRBD1. Germline V gene data show CDR1 as MNHEY and CDR2 as SMNVEV (reference sequence). The junction had 1 base not matched to a gene; V was cut back by 3 bases and J by 8 bases. This CDR3 region has 13 residues. The CDR3 reads CASSFGTDSPLHF. The CDR3 nucleotides are TGTGCCAGCAGTTTCGGGACAGATTCACCCCTCCACTTT.

This clone was detected only once. The rearrangement joins TRBV9 to TRBJ2-1; TRBD2 is a possible D gene (7 bases). Germline V gives CDR1 SGDLS, CDR2 YYNGEE. Trimming took 4 bases from V and 7 from J, leaving 18 bases between them. CDR3 length: 15 amino acids. This CDR3 is CASSPPDRGANEQFF. CDR3 sequence (DNA): TGTGCCAGCAGCCCCCCCGATCGGGGGGCAAATGAGCAGTTCTTC.

The chain employs TRBV6-5 and TRBJ2-7; TRBD1 matches at 7 bases. Germline CDR1 MNHEY, CDR2 SVGAGI. V shed 5 bases and J 0 bases; nucleotides not matched to a gene: 7. The CDR3 totals 15 residues. The CDR3 sequence is CASSTGASSSYEQYF. In nucleotides, the CDR3 is TGTGCCAGCAGTACAGGGGCTTCGAGCTCCTACGAGCAGTACTTC.